The clone carrying this T cell receptor (beta chain) was seen a handful of times. The authors produced TCR alpha and TCR beta cDNA libraries with sample barcodes and UMIs by 5'RACE using constant-segment primers. Using its own MiXCR run on the 5' RACE reads, TCRdb lists one record per CDR3 protein. This table holds roughly 100,000 distinct CDR3 sequences, around 12% found once. The data stem from a study of T-cell memory formation after mild COVID-19. This CDR3 has 16 amino acids. Germline V gene data show CDR1 as MNHEY and CDR2 as SVGEGT. V shed 2 bases and J shed 2 bases, with 13 bases lying between them.

This TCR came from an adult woman who had mild COVID-19 (a few samples of this study predate the infection). Cell type and time point are not known. This chain joins TRBV6-2 or TRBV6-3 and TRBJ2-1, with D possibly matching TRBD2 (5 bases). Sequenced: PBMCs or a T cell subset sorted from them (not recorded which). For the CDR3, the DNA is TGTGCCAGCAGTTACGGTTCATGGGAGCCCTACAATGAGCAGTTCTTC. It is translated as CASSYGSWEPYNEQFF.